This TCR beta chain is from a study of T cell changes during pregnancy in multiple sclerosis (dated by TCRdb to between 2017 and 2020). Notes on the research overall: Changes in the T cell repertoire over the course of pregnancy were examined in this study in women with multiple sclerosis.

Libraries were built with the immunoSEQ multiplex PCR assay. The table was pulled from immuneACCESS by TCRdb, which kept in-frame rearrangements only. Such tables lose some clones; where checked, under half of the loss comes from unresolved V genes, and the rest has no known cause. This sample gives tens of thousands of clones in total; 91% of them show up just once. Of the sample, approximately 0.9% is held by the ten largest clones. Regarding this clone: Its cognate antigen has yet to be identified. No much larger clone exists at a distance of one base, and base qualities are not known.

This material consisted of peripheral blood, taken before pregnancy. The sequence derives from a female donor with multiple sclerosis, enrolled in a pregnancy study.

The CDR3 has the sequence CASSLGQTDGYTF. The DNA sequence is TGTGCCAGCAGCTTGGGCCAGACTGATGGCTACACCTTC. The sequence joins TRBV5-6 to TRBJ1-2; no confident D gene assignment can be made. V is clipped by 0 bases and J by 6 bases, and the sequence between their germline boundaries is 9 bases long. CDR1 and CDR2, looked up from the germline V gene, are SGHDT and YYEEEE. Spanning cysteine to phenylalanine, the CDR3 consists of 13 amino acids. Left in the record is the CDR3 DNA by itself, 39 bases read in frame from the first base.